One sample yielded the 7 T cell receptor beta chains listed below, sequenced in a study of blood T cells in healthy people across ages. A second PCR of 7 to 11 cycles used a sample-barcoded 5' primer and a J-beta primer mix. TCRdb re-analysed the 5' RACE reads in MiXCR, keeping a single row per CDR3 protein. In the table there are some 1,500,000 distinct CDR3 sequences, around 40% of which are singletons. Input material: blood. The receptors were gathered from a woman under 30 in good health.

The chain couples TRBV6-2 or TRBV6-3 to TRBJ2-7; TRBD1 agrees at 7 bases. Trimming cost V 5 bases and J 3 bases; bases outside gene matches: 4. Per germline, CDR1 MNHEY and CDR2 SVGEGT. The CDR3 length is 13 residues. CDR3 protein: CASSNDRDYEQYF. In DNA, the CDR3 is TGTGCCAGCAGTAACGACAGGGACTACGAGCAGTACTTC.

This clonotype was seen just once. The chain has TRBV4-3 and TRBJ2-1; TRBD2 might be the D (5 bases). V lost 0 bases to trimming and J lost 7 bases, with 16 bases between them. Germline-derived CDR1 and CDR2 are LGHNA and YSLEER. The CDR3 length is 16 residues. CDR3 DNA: TGCGCCAGCAGCCAAGAACGTCTAGCTCCCCTTAATGAGCAGTTCTTC. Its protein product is CASSQERLAPLNEQFF.

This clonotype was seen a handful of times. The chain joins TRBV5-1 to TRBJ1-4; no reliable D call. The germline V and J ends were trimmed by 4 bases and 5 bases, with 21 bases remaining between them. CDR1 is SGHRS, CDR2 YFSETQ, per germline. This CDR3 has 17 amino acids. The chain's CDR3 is CASSPGGAGFGNEKLFF. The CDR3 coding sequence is TGCGCCAGCAGCCCTGGCGGAGCCGGATTCGGAAATGAAAAACTGTTTTTT. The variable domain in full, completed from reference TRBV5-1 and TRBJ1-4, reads KAGVTQTPRYLIKTRGQQVTLSCSPISGHRSVSWYQQTPGQGLQFLFEYFSETQRNKGNFPGRFSGRQFSNSRSEMNVSTLELGDSALYLCASSPGGAGFGNEKLFFGSGTQLSVL.

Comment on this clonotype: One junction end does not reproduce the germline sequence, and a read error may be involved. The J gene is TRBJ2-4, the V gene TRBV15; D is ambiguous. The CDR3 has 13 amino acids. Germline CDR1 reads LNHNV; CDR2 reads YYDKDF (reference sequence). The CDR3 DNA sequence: TGTGCCGCCAGCATCGGCCGGGTTGGGAAGCAGTACTTC. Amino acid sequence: CAASIGRVGKQYF.

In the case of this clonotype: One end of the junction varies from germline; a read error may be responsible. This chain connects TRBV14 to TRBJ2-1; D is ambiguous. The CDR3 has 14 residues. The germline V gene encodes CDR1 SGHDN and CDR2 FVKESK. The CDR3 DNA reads TGTGCCAGCAACCAAGTGGTACCACGCAATGAGCAGTTCTTC. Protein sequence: CASNQVVPRNEQFF.

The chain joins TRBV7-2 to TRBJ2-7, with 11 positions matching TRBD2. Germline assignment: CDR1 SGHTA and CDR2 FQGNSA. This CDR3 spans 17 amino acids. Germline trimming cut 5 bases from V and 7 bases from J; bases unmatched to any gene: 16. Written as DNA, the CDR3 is TGTGCCAGCAGCAAGAAGACTAGCGGGGTAATCGTTTATGAGCAGTACTTC. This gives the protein CASSKKTSGVIVYEQYF.

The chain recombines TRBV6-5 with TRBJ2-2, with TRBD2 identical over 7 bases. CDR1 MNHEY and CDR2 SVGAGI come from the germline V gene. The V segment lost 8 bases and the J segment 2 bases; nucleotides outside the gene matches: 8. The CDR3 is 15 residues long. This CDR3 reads CASCREAPNTGELFF. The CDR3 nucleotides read TGTGCCAGCTGCCGGGAGGCCCCAAACACCGGGGAGCTGTTTTTT.